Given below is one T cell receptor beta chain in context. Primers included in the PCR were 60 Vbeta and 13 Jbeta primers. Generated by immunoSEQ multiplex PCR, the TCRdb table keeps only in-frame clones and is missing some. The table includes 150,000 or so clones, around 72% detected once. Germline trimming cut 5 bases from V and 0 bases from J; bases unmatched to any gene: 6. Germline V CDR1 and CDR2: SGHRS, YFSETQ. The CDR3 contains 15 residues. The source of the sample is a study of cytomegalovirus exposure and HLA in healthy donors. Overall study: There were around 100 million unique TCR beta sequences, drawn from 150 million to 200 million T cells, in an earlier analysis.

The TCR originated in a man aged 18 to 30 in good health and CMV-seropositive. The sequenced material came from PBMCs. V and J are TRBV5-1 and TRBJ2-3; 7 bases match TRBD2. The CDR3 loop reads CASSSGRTSTDTQYF. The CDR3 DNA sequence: TGCGCCAGCAGTTCCGGGAGGACTAGCACAGATACGCAGTATTTT. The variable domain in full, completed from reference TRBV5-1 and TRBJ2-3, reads KAGVTQTPRYLIKTRGQQVTLSCSPISGHRSVSWYQQTPGQGLQFLFEYFSETQRNKGNFPGRFSGRQFSNSRSEMNVSTLELGDSALYLCASSSGRTSTDTQYFGPGTRLTVL.